A selection of T cell receptor beta chains follows, all from one sample in a study of T-cell memory formation after mild COVID-19. MiXCR, run by TCRdb on the 5' RACE reads, gives a single entry per CDR3 protein. Here the sample spans 450,000 to 650,000 distinct CDR3 sequences, roughly 22% being singletons. Sequenced: PBMCs or a T cell subset sorted from them (not recorded which). The source of these receptors is an adult woman who had mild COVID-19 (a few samples of this study predate the infection). Cell type and time point are not known. The CDR3 runs from the conserved cysteine through the conserved F or W. The D gene is left open where the match is weak. The listing skips clone size in some rows; elsewhere it reads once, few, many or a size class.

TRBV18	-	few	TRBJ2-1	CASSPTMPSVSYNEQFF	TGTGCCAGCTCACCAACGATGCCTAGCGTCTCCTACAATGAGCAGTTCTTC
TRBV3-1	-	few	TRBJ1-1	CASSPLGGGTEAFF	TGTGCCAGCAGCCCCCTTGGGGGAGGCACTGAAGCTTTCTTT
TRBV2	-	few	TRBJ2-1	CASGRGEQFF	TGTGCCAGCGGACGAGGCGAGCAGTTCTTC
TRBV6-5	-	few	TRBJ1-2	CASRLTVTEGYTF	TGTGCCAGCAGGTTGACAGTTACCGAAGGCTACACCTTC
TRBV27	-	-	TRBJ2-2	CASSLSRAGGTTGELFF	TGTGCCAGCAGTTTATCTCGGGCAGGGGGGACCACCGGGGAGCTGTTTTTT
TRBV24-1	-	few	TRBJ2-3	CATSGRTDTQYF	TGTGCCACCAGTGGCCGCACAGATACGCAGTATTTT
TRBV7-9	-	-	TRBJ1-2	CASSSDTANYGYTF	TGTGCCAGCAGCTCGGACACGGCTAACTATGGCTACACCTTC
TRBV18	-	-	TRBJ2-5	CASSPIAEQETQYF	TGTGCCAGCTCACCTATAGCGGAACAAGAGACCCAGTACTTC
TRBV5-1	TRBD1	-	TRBJ2-3	CASSPGTVVTDTQYF	TGCGCCAGCAGCCCAGGGACAGTCGTCACAGATACGCAGTATTTT
TRBV7-3	TRBD2	-	TRBJ2-2	CASSPKGLAGVSNTGELFF	TGTGCCAGCAGCCCCAAAGGACTAGCGGGAGTTTCGAACACCGGGGAGCTGTTTTTT
TRBV6-5	TRBD1	-	TRBJ2-3	CASKWIGDRGSTDTQYF	TGTGCCAGCAAATGGATAGGGGACAGGGGGAGCACAGATACGCAGTATTTT
TRBV7-6	TRBD2	few	TRBJ2-2	CASSDHNPGLAGRELFF	TGTGCCAGCAGCGACCACAACCCGGGACTAGCGGGAAGGGAGCTGTTTTTT
TRBV10-3	TRBD1	-	TRBJ2-2	CAISEGDREPGELFF	TGTGCCATCAGTGAAGGGGACAGGGAGCCCGGGGAGCTGTTTTTT
TRBV6-5	-	few	TRBJ2-2	CASSRQTNTGELFF	TGTGCCAGCAGCCGACAGACGAACACCGGGGAGCTGTTTTTT
TRBV4-3	-	few	TRBJ1-1	CASSPLVGEAEAFF	TGCGCCAGCAGCCCGTTGGTGGGGGAGGCTGAAGCTTTCTTT
TRBV5-4	-	few	TRBJ1-2	CAINLGTTNYGYTF	TGTGCCATAAACCTCGGGACAACTAACTATGGCTACACCTTC
TRBV29-1	TRBD1	many	TRBJ1-5	CSVPPGQGEQPQHF	TGCAGCGTTCCCCCGGGACAGGGCGAACAGCCCCAGCATTTT
TRBV5-4	-	few	TRBJ1-1	CASTGDGLKNTEAFF	TGTGCCAGCACGGGGGACGGATTAAAGAACACTGAAGCTTTCTTT
TRBV25-1	-	many	TRBJ2-2	CASSWGSNTGELFF	TGTGCCAGCAGCTGGGGCTCGAACACCGGGGAGCTGTTTTTT
TRBV7-9	-	-	TRBJ2-1	CASSPWGSDHNEQFF	TGTGCCAGCAGCCCGTGGGGGAGCGATCACAATGAGCAGTTCTTC
TRBV12-3/TRBV12-4	TRBD2	-	TRBJ2-4	CASSFGSGTAKNIQYF	TGTGCCAGCAGTTTCGGGAGCGGGACAGCCAAAAACATTCAGTACTTC
TRBV12-3/TRBV12-4	-	-	TRBJ2-3	CASRPTGRTDTQYF	TGTGCCAGCAGGCCGACAGGGAGGACAGATACGCAGTATTTT
TRBV5-5	-	few	TRBJ2-7	CASSSVWDGSSYEQYF	TGTGCCAGCAGCTCCGTCTGGGACGGATCCTCCTACGAGCAGTACTTC
TRBV18	TRBD2	few	TRBJ2-2	CASSTSENTGELFF	TGTGCCAGCTCAACTAGCGAGAACACCGGGGAGCTGTTTTTT
TRBV7-9	TRBD1	-	TRBJ2-2	CASSRAGGTGELFF	TGTGCCAGCAGCCGTGCAGGGGGCACCGGGGAGCTGTTTTTT